The clone carrying this T cell receptor (beta chain) was counted between two and nine times. Its target is not known. This sample is drawn from a study of T cells after yellow fever vaccination. Regarding the study as a whole: Subsequent to the booster, the majority of primary-vaccination clones reappeared (about 97% CD4, 88% CD8). There was a possibility that FACS-sorted repertoires contained abundant clonotypes contaminating from the bulk population. The secondary response was weaker, and its peak arrived faster, on day 5 versus 15.

Using its own MiXCR run on the 5' RACE reads, TCRdb lists one record per CDR3 protein. The sample records 500,000 to 650,000 distinct CDR3 sequences, approximately 13% being singletons. This CDR3 has 16 residues. The V and J ends lost 2 bases and 10 bases, in that order; junction bases with no gene match: 16. Germline V gives CDR1 KGHSH, CDR2 LQKENI. The specimen was PBMCs, collected on the day of the yellow fever booster vaccination. The TCR was taken from a man aged 25 to 40 who received the YFV17D yellow fever vaccine. The chain combines TRBV18 with TRBJ1-1; 7 nucleotides line up with TRBD1. CDR3 nucleotide sequence: TGTGCCAGCTCACCATGGGTTCAAGGGACAGCCGAGGTAGCTTTCTTT. This sequence encodes CASSPWVQGTAEVAFF.